These 8 T cell receptor beta chains originate from one sample sequenced in a study of blood T cells in healthy people across ages. Next came a second PCR, run for about 6 to 11 cycles, which used a sample-barcoded 5' primer along with a J-beta primer mix. TCRdb independently ran MiXCR on the 5' RACE reads; one entry per CDR3 protein. The sample gives over 750,000 distinct CDR3 sequences, about 25% of which show up once; 9.4% is in the top ten. This sample also appeared in a second study, on T cells of mothers and their children.

Sequencing was performed on blood. These receptors came from a boy aged 5-17 years in good health.

The chain carries TRBV19 and TRBJ1-5, with D unclear. CDR1 is LNHDA, CDR2 SQIVND, per germline (reference sequence). Trimming left V 4 bases short and J 0 bases short, with 10 bases between. This CDR3 contains 15 residues. The CDR3 protein is CASSTDHYSNQPQHF. DNA of the CDR3: TGTGCCAGTAGTACCGACCATTATAGCAATCAGCCCCAGCATTTT.

In this sample, this clonotype turned up once. This chain joins TRBV5-6 and TRBJ2-5; TRBD2 aligns across 8 bases. CDR1 and CDR2 from the germline V gene are SGHDT and YYEEEE. This CDR3 comprises 16 residues. The ends lost 4 bases at V and 3 bases at J; junction bases unmatched: 11. CDR3 region: CASSPSGGVREETQYF. The CDR3 DNA is TGTGCCAGCAGCCCCAGCGGGGGCGTGAGGGAAGAGACCCAGTACTTC.

The chain links TRBV28 to TRBJ2-7; 13 positions agree with TRBD2. The length of the CDR3 is 15 residues. Trimming cost V 3 bases and J 5 bases; bases outside gene matches: 4. CDR1 is MDHEN, CDR2 SYDVKM, per germline. This CDR3 is CASSFSGLAGDEQYF. In DNA form, the CDR3 reads TGTGCCAGCAGTTTTTCTGGACTAGCGGGAGACGAGCAGTACTTC.

In its sample, this clonotype was seen a few times. The chain links TRBV12-3 or TRBV12-4 to TRBJ1-1; no definite D call. The V end lost 6 bases, the J end lost 6 bases, and 11 bases lay between the germline ends. The CDR3 is 12 amino acids. CDR3 region: CASSPMPPEAFF. The CDR3, as DNA: TGTGCCAGCAGCCCGATGCCCCCTGAAGCTTTCTTT.

This clonotype was observed a handful of times. The gene calls are TRBV9 and TRBJ2-1; D is perhaps TRBD2 (6 bases). The CDR3 length is 14 residues. Between the trimmed V and J ends, which lost 9 bases and 0 bases, there was a span of 13 bases. CDR1 and CDR2 from the germline V gene are SGDLS and YYNGEE. The CDR3 nucleotides read TGTGCCACCAGTCCAGCGGGCTCCTACAATGAGCAGTTCTTC. Its translation is CATSPAGSYNEQFF. The entire variable domain, with the rest obtained from reference TRBV9 and TRBJ2-1, is as follows: DSGVTQTPKHLITATGQRVTLRCSPRSGDLSVYWYQQSLDQGLQFLIQYYNGEERAKGNILERFSAQQFPDLHSELNLSSLELGDSALYFCATSPAGSYNEQFFGPGTRLTVL.

The chain carries TRBV20-1 and TRBJ2-5; D gene uncertain. This CDR3 region has 13 residues. Trimming pared 0 bases from V and 5 bases from J, leaving 10 bases between. The V gene's germline CDR1 is DFQATT and CDR2 SNEGSKA (reference sequence). The CDR3 DNA sequence: TGCAGTGCTAGAGAAACTTATACGGAGACCCAGTACTTC. Amino acids: CSARETYTETQYF.

The V and J genes are TRBV6-6 and TRBJ1-6; D call uncertain. Between the trimmed V and J ends, which lost 10 bases and 8 bases, there was a span of 12 bases. CDR3 length: 12 residues. Germline V CDR1 and CDR2: MNHNY, SVGAGI (reference sequence). In nucleotides, the CDR3 is TGTGCCATAGCAAGCGGGGATTCACCCCTCCACTTT. Its protein product is CAIASGDSPLHF.

This clonotype was detected many times. The chain carries TRBV5-1 and TRBJ2-5; perhaps TRBD2 as D (5 bases). Germline assignment: CDR1 SGHRS and CDR2 YFSETQ. The CDR3 totals 14 residues. Trimming left V 1 base short and J 3 bases short, with 10 bases between. This chain's CDR3 is CASSLSGREETQYF. The CDR3 nucleotides are TGCGCCAGCAGCTTGTCTGGGCGGGAAGAGACCCAGTACTTC. Complete variable domain (other parts from reference TRBV5-1 and TRBJ2-5): KAGVTQTPRYLIKTRGQQVTLSCSPISGHRSVSWYQQTPGQGLQFLFEYFSETQRNKGNFPGRFSGRQFSNSRSEMNVSTLELGDSALYLCASSLSGREETQYFGPGTRLLVL.